The 20 T cell receptor beta chains reported below all come from one sample, sequenced in a study of blood T cell repertoires in COVID-19. Here immunoSEQ multiplex PCR was the method, and the copy in TCRdb shows in-frame clones only, minus some. Among approximately 62,000 clones listed, 76% were seen once. Sequencing was done on a sample of peripheral blood. The receptors come from a woman aged 45-59 years with active or convalescent COVID-19.

The chain uses TRBV5-4 and TRBJ2-2; tentative D call: TRBD2 (5 bases). V dropped 4 bases and J dropped 4 bases, with 17 bases sitting between them. The length of the CDR3 is 16 residues. Per the germline V gene, CDR1 is SGHNT and CDR2 is YYREEE (reference sequence). In DNA form, the CDR3 reads TGTGCCAGCAGCCTTCGCCGGAGGTCGGGCACCGGGGAGCTGTTTTTT. Its protein product is CASSLRRRSGTGELFF.

The chain has TRBV29-1 and TRBJ1-2; no firm D call. Germline V CDR1 and CDR2: SQVTM, ANQGSEA. V lost 6 bases and J lost 2, with 13 bases in between. CDR3 size: 13 residues. CDR3 region: CSVDADWNYGYTF. The CDR3, as DNA: TGCAGCGTGGATGCAGACTGGAACTATGGCTACACCTTC.

The chain couples TRBV9 to TRBJ2-1, with D perhaps matching TRBD2 (6 bases). This CDR3 contains 16 residues. Germline V lookup: CDR1 SGDLS, CDR2 YYNGEE. Trimming removed 4 bases from V and 0 bases from J, with 14 bases in between. CDR3: CASSPSWRDSYNEQFF. The CDR3 coding sequence is TGTGCCAGCAGCCCCTCCTGGCGGGACTCCTACAATGAGCAGTTCTTC.

The J gene is TRBJ2-3, the V gene TRBV12-3 or TRBV12-4; D gene uncertain. With 1 base removed from V and 2 bases from J, the gap between germline ends came to 4 bases. There are 13 residues in the CDR3. For the CDR3, the DNA is TGTGCCAGCAGTTTAGGGGCCACAGATACGCAGTATTTT. It yields the protein CASSLGATDTQYF.

This clone was counted a few times. This rearrangement joins TRBV19 to TRBJ1-4; 7 nucleotides agree with TRBD1. Germline loops: CDR1 LNHDA, CDR2 SQIVND (reference sequence). V shed 1 base and J 7 bases; nucleotides not matched to a gene: 6. The CDR3 runs to 15 residues. CDR3 protein: CASSIVGQPPEKLFF. In DNA form, the CDR3 reads TGTGCCAGTAGTATAGTGGGACAGCCGCCTGAAAAACTGTTTTTT.

This clone was seen once. The J gene is TRBJ1-1, the V gene TRBV4-2; D unresolved. The CDR3 contains 14 residues. Between the trimmed V and J ends, which lost 1 base and 1 base, there was a span of 7 bases. Germline V lookup: CDR1 LGHNA, CDR2 YNFKEQ. CDR3 coding DNA: TGTGCCAGCAGCCAAGGGACTGAGAACACTGAAGCTTTCTTT. This gives the protein CASSQGTENTEAFF.

The rearrangement uses TRBV10-3 and TRBJ2-2, with TRBD2 matching over 13 bases. The CDR3 runs 16 residues. Losses at the gene ends were 6 bases for V and 3 bases for J; bases not matched to a gene: 4. Germline CDR1 ENHRY, CDR2 SYGVKD. Written as DNA, the CDR3 is TGTGCCATCAGGAGGACTAGCGGGAGCGACACCGGGGAGCTGTTTTTT. This codes for CAIRRTSGSDTGELFF.

This clone was seen only a few times. The chain couples TRBV6-2 or TRBV6-3 to TRBJ2-7; possible D gene TRBD1, 5 bases. The CDR3 is 15 residues long. The germline V and J ends were trimmed by 4 bases and 0 bases, with 13 bases remaining between them. Germline-derived CDR1 and CDR2 are MNHEY and SVGEGT. The chain's CDR3 is CASSLWGVSSYEQYF. The CDR3 nucleotides read TGTGCCAGCAGTTTATGGGGCGTGAGCTCCTACGAGCAGTACTTC.

This clone occurred once. The V gene is TRBV10-3, the J gene TRBJ2-3; 8 bases map to TRBD1. The CDR3 consists of 17 residues. CDR1 is ENHRY, CDR2 SYGVKD, per germline. V was clipped by 3 bases and J by 3 bases; unmatched bases: 11. The DNA for the CDR3 is TGTGCCATCAGTGATGGGGAGACAGGGGATGGAACAGATACGCAGTATTTT. Its protein product is CAISDGETGDGTDTQYF.

Comment on this clone: Other nucleotide sequences from this sample produce the same CDR3. The J gene is TRBJ1-1, the V gene TRBV6-5, with D possibly matching TRBD1 (5 bases). The CDR3 is made up of 13 amino acids. V shed 7 bases and J shed 0 bases, with 9 bases lying between them. The V gene's germline CDR1 is MNHEY and CDR2 SVGAGI. CDR3 DNA: TGTGCCAGCACACGGGGGATGAACACTGAAGCTTTCTTT. It yields the protein CASTRGMNTEAFF.

This clone was seen just once. This chain joins TRBV11-2 and TRBJ2-1; TRBD2 agrees at 9 bases. The germline CDR1 and CDR2 sequences are SGHAT and FQNNGV. CDR3 length: 15 amino acids. V was pared by 3 bases and J by 6 bases, with 6 bases of the junction left unmatched. Here the CDR3 reads CASSLGLAGSNEQFF. DNA of the CDR3: TGTGCCAGCAGCTTGGGGCTAGCGGGATCCAATGAGCAGTTCTTC.

This chain links TRBV5-5 with TRBJ1-1; D remains ambiguous. This CDR3 region has 13 residues. Germline loops: CDR1 SGHKS, CDR2 YYEKEE (reference sequence). The ends were cut back, 0 bases at V and 11 bases at J, with 14 bases in the middle. DNA of the CDR3: TGTGCCAGCAGCTTGGGTGGGCGACCGGGGGCTTTCTTT. This translates into CASSLGGRPGAFF. The full variable domain, rest sourced from reference TRBV5-5 and TRBJ1-1, is DAGVTQSPTHLIKTRGQQVTLRCSPISGHKSVSWYQQVLGQGPQFIFQYYEKEERGRGNFPDRFSARQFPNYSSELNVNALLLGDSALYLCASSLGGRPGAFFGQGTRLTVV.

V and J are TRBV7-3 and TRBJ2-3; TRBD2 aligns across 7 bases. The CDR3 runs 15 residues. After removal of 1 base from V and 1 base from J, the junction contained 2 bases not matched to a gene. CDR1 is SGHTA and CDR2 is FQGTGA in the germline V gene. The CDR3 reads CASSLRRGGTDTQYF. CDR3 bases: TGTGCCAGCAGCTTAAGACGGGGGGGCACAGATACGCAGTATTTT. Based on the CDR3 plus reference TRBV7-3 and TRBJ2-3, the full variable domain is GAGVSQTPSNKVTEKGKYVELRCDPISGHTALYWYRQSLGQGPEFLIYFQGTGAADDSGLPNDRFFAVRPEGSVSTLKIQRTERGDSAVYLCASSLRRGGTDTQYFGPGTRLTVL.

J is TRBJ2-2 and V is TRBV2, with TRBD1 identical over 7 bases. V lost 8 bases, J lost 5 bases, and 11 bases stayed unmatched. CDR1 SNHLY and CDR2 FYNNEI come from the germline V gene. There are 15 residues in the CDR3. CDR3 amino acids: CASSVRDSGTGELFF. The CDR3 bases are TGTGCCAGCTCCGTCAGGGACAGTGGGACCGGGGAGCTGTTTTTT.

This clone appeared once. The rearrangement uses TRBV7-2 and TRBJ2-5; possible D gene TRBD2, 5 bases. Germline CDR1 and CDR2: SGHTA and FQGNSA. The V end lost 2 bases, the J end lost 3 bases, and 13 bases lay between the germline ends. The CDR3 covers 15 residues. CDR3 protein: CASSLMAGLKETQYF. CDR3 nucleotides: TGTGCCAGCAGCTTAATGGCGGGTTTGAAAGAGACCCAGTACTTC.

V and J are TRBV5-4 and TRBJ2-3; D unresolved. CDR1 SGHNT and CDR2 YYREEE come from the germline V gene (reference sequence). Trimming removed 4 bases at V and 2 bases at J, with 8 bases between. CDR3 length: 13 amino acids. The chain's CDR3 is CASSPPVTDTQYF. The CDR3 DNA follows: TGTGCCAGCAGCCCACCGGTCACAGATACGCAGTATTTT.

The chain recombines TRBV5-8 with TRBJ2-7; D is possibly TRBD1 (7 bases). The germline gives CDR1 SGHTS, CDR2 YDEGEE. The V end lost 0 bases, the J end lost 4 bases, and 17 bases lay between the germline ends. CDR3 size: 16 residues. In DNA, the CDR3 is TGTGCCAGCAGCTTGGGGGGACTGAGGGGGCATTACGAGCAGTACTTC. This gives the protein CASSLGGLRGHYEQYF. Drawing the rest from reference TRBV5-8 and TRBJ2-7, the complete variable domain is EAGVTQSPTHLIKTRGQQATLRCSPISGHTSVYWYQQALGLGLQFLLWYDEGEERNRGNFPPRFSGRQFPNYSSELNVNALELEDSALYLCASSLGGLRGHYEQYFGPGTRLTVT.

This clone appeared a few times. The chain joins TRBV27 to TRBJ2-7; 7 nucleotides line up with TRBD1. V lost 5 bases, J lost 5 bases, and 9 bases stayed unmatched. Per the germline V gene, CDR1 is MNHEY and CDR2 is SMNVEV (reference sequence). The CDR3 is 14 residues long. This chain's CDR3 is CASSDRAGQDEQYF. DNA for the CDR3: TGTGCCAGCAGTGACAGGGCGGGTCAGGACGAGCAGTACTTC.

The V and J genes are TRBV5-1 and TRBJ1-1; no clear D. Per the germline V gene, CDR1 is SGHRS and CDR2 is YFSETQ. Trimming took off 4 bases at V and 2 bases at J, with 9 bases between the two ends. This CDR3 region has 13 residues. CDR3: CASSRFSNTEAFF. CDR3 nucleotide sequence: TGCGCCAGCAGCCGGTTTAGTAACACTGAAGCTTTCTTT.

This rearrangement joins TRBV5-1 to TRBJ1-6; 8 bases align to TRBD1. The CDR3 covers 16 residues. Germline trimming cut 2 bases from V and 5 bases from J; bases unmatched to any gene: 6. CDR1 and CDR2 (germline): SGHRS, YFSETQ. The CDR3 nucleotides read TGCGCCAGCAGCTTTTTGGGACAGGTGGATAATTCACCCCTCCACTTT. It codes for CASSFLGQVDNSPLHF.